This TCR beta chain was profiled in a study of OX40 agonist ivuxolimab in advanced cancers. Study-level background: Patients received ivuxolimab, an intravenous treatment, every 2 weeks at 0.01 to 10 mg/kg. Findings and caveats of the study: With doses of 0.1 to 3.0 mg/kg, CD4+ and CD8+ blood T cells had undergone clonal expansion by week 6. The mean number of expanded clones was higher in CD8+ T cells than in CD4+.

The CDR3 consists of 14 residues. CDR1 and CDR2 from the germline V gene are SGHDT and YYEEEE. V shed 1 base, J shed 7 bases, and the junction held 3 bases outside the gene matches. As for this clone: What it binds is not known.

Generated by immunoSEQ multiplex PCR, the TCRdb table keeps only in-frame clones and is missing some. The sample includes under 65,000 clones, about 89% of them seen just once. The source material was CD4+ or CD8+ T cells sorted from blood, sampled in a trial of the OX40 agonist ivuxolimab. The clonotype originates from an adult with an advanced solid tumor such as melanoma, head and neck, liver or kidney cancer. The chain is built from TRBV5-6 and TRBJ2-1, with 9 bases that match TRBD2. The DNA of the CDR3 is TGTGCCAGCAGCTTGCGGCTAGCGGGGAATGAGCAGTTCTTC. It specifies CASSLRLAGNEQFF.